This TCR beta chain is from a study of blood T cell repertoires in COVID-19. V dropped 1 base and J dropped 7 bases, with 11 bases sitting between them. CDR3 length equals 13 residues. CDR1 and CDR2 (germline): SGHDN, FVKESK. The table came from immunoSEQ multiplex PCR; TCRdb's copy has only in-frame clones and leaves some out. This table has about 240,000 clones, about 80% appearing once. The sample comprised peripheral blood. The sequence was collected from a woman aged 80 or older with acute or convalescent COVID-19. The chain is built from TRBV14 and TRBJ2-7; D possibly corresponds to TRBD2 (5 bases). The DNA for the CDR3 is TGTGCCAGCAGCCAAGTTGAGGGCGGGGAGCAGTACTTC. Encoded protein: CASSQVEGGEQYF.